Presented here are 8 T cell receptor beta chains from one specimen sequenced in a study of regulatory T cells in long-lasting Graves disease. Through Arm-PCR of CDR3 regions and iRepertoire HTBI primers, TCR beta libraries were built. TCRdb fed the multiplex PCR reads into MiXCR, producing one record per CDR3 protein. The table includes 400,000 to 550,000 distinct CDR3 sequences, around 17% detected once. Time point: newly diagnosed GD, antithyroid drugs for less than 3 months. TCR sequences were obtained from RNA taken from PBMCs. These same records also appear under a second study, on T cells in Graves' hyperthyroidism and ophthalmopathy.

The material sequenced was peripheral blood mononuclear cells (PBMCs), taken at new diagnosis, from a patient treated with antithyroid drugs. The receptor set was obtained from a woman younger than 45 with Graves disease.

This clonotype was seen only a few times. CDR3 sequence: CASSVESISYNEQFF. CDR3 nucleotides: TGTGCCAGCAGCGTAGAAAGTATCTCCTACAATGAGCAGTTCTTC. The J gene is TRBJ2-1, the V gene TRBV9; D gene ambiguous. The CDR3 totals 15 residues. The germline V gene encodes CDR1 SGDLS and CDR2 YYNGEE. V lost 0 bases and J 0 bases, leaving 7 bases between the germline ends.

The rearrangement links TRBV10-1 to TRBJ1-3; no clear D. Trimming took 1 base from V and 0 from J, leaving 10 bases between them. CDR1 is WNHNN and CDR2 is SYGVQD in the germline V gene (reference sequence). The CDR3 has 16 amino acids. The CDR3 DNA reads as TGCGCCAGCAGTGAGTGGGAACTGAACTCTGGAAACACCATATATTTT. Translation gives CASSEWELNSGNTIYF.

This chain joins TRBV7-6 and TRBJ1-6; D gene uncertain. The CDR3 is 12 residues long. V was trimmed by 5 bases and J by 7 bases, leaving 6 bases between them. Per the germline V gene, CDR1 is SGHVS and CDR2 is FNYEAQ. The CDR3 DNA is TGTGCCAGCAGCGACCTCAATTCACCCCTCCACTTT. It specifies CASSDLNSPLHF.

This clonotype was recorded at least ten times. This chain uses TRBV3-1 with TRBJ2-1, with 8 positions matching TRBD2. CDR1 LGHDT and CDR2 YNNKEL come from the germline V gene (reference sequence). The CDR3 sequence is 14 residues long. V shed 3 bases and J 12 bases; nucleotides not matched to a gene: 10. For the CDR3, the DNA is TGTGCCAGCAGCCACCGGGAGGGCCATAAAGGGCAGTTCTTC. As protein: CASSHREGHKGQFF.

The rearrangement uses TRBV5-5 and TRBJ2-5, with D tentatively TRBD2 (5 bases). CDR3 length: 13 amino acids. The germline gives CDR1 SGHKS, CDR2 YYEKEE (reference sequence). The V gene lost 0 bases and the J gene lost 5 bases, with 8 bases spanning the gap. CDR3 DNA: TGTGCCAGCAGCTTGGCGGGGTTGGAGACCCAGTACTTC. This gives the protein CASSLAGLETQYF.

This clonotype was counted ten times or more. The chain uses TRBV10-3 and TRBJ2-1; 13 nucleotides match TRBD2. Germline CDR1 is ENHRY and CDR2 is SYGVKD. V trimming: 2 bases; J trimming: 4 bases; junction bases outside the gene matches: 5. The CDR3 totals 17 residues. CDR3 nucleotide sequence: TGTGCCATCAGTGAGGGACTAGCGGGAGAGACATACAATGAGCAGTTCTTC. It translates to CAISEGLAGETYNEQFF.

This clonotype was detected many times. V usage is TRBV27 and J usage is TRBJ1-2; a weak D match, TRBD1 (5 bases). The CDR3 totals 13 residues. V was pared by 2 bases and J by 4 bases, with 8 bases between. Germline values: CDR1 MNHEY, CDR2 SMNVEV (reference sequence). The CDR3 region is CASSLGGTYGYTF. The CDR3 DNA follows: TGTGCCAGCAGTTTAGGTGGGACCTATGGCTACACCTTC.

This clonotype was recorded many times. The V and J genes are TRBV24-1 and TRBJ2-1; no clear D. With 3 bases removed from V and 2 bases from J, the gap between germline ends came to 7 bases. The CDR3 extends over 14 amino acids. The V gene's germline CDR1 is KGHDR and CDR2 SFDVKD. CDR3 DNA: TGTGCCACCAGTGATAGGGTCGCCTACAATGAGCAGTTCTTC. This gives the protein CATSDRVAYNEQFF.